This entry lists 30 T cell receptor beta chains sequenced from one sample in a study of OX40 agonist ivuxolimab in advanced cancers. The data were produced by immunoSEQ multiplex PCR, yet TCRdb's version contains in-frame clones alone and is incomplete. The sample holds about 70,000 clones, 81% seen once. The material was CD4+ or CD8+ T cells sorted from blood, obtained in a trial of the OX40 agonist ivuxolimab. These receptors all come from an adult with an advanced solid tumor such as melanoma, head and neck, liver or kidney cancer.

The CDR3 DNA reads TGCGCCAGCAGCCAAGTTGTGGGAGTCATTTCTCTCGAGCAGTACTTC. Its protein product is CASSQVVGVISLEQYF. The V and J genes are TRBV4-1 and TRBJ2-7; tentative D call: TRBD2 (5 bases). From germline, CDR1 is MGHRA and CDR2 YSYEKL. V was pared by 1 base and J by 6 bases, with 19 bases between. The CDR3 length is 16 residues.

The gene calls are TRBV6-1 and TRBJ2-1, with D unresolved. The V end lost 2 bases, the J end lost 6 bases, and 11 bases lay between the germline ends. This CDR3 spans 14 amino acids. Germline V gene lookup returns CDR1 MNHNS and CDR2 SASEGT. CDR3 DNA sequence: TGTGCCAGCAGTGAACGTCCCAGTCTCAATGAGCAGTTCTTC. This gives the protein CASSERPSLNEQFF.

This clone was counted only a few times. V and J are TRBV29-1 and TRBJ1-1; no definite D call. V dropped 2 bases and J dropped 0 bases, with 4 bases sitting between them. The CDR3 consists of 12 residues. The germline CDR1 and CDR2 sequences are SQVTM and ANQGSEA. As DNA, the CDR3 is TGCAGCGTTGAATGGGTGAACACTGAAGCTTTCTTT. This gives the protein CSVEWVNTEAFF.

V usage is TRBV6-6 and J usage is TRBJ2-2; no clear D. The CDR3 is 15 residues long. Trimming left V 5 bases short and J 2 bases short, with 12 bases between. Germline CDR1 is MNHNY and CDR2 is SVGAGI (reference sequence). CDR3 sequence reads: CASSAPFSNTGELFF. The CDR3 DNA sequence: TGTGCCAGCAGTGCACCATTTAGCAACACCGGGGAGCTGTTTTTT.

In its sample, this clone was seen a few times. The chain joins TRBV11-3 to TRBJ2-1, with D possibly matching TRBD1 (6 bases). Deletions cut 0 bases from V and 8 bases from J, with 14 bases between. Germline-derived CDR1 and CDR2 are SGHNT and YENEEA. The CDR3 loop spans 15 amino acids. The CDR3 region is CASSLDLGAWDEQFF. As DNA, the CDR3 is TGTGCCAGCAGCTTAGACCTGGGGGCTTGGGATGAGCAGTTCTTC.

This chain joins TRBV18 and TRBJ2-3; 13 bases are a match to TRBD2. With 1 base clipped from V and 6 bases from J, the junction kept 10 bases outside the gene matches. This CDR3 comprises 18 residues. CDR1 is KGHSH and CDR2 is LQKENI in the germline V gene. The CDR3 protein is CASSPLDGLAGATDTQYF. DNA for the CDR3: TGTGCCAGCTCACCACTAGACGGACTAGCGGGGGCTACGGATACGCAGTATTTT.

This chain joins TRBV19 and TRBJ2-7; 10 nucleotides line up with TRBD2. The CDR3 is 15 residues long. Unmatched junction bases numbered 9, after V lost 6 bases and J lost 4 bases. Germline V CDR1 and CDR2: LNHDA, SQIVND (reference sequence). The CDR3 loop is CASSLLAGGQYEQYF. The CDR3 DNA sequence: TGTGCCAGTAGCTTATTAGCGGGAGGTCAGTACGAGCAGTACTTC.

V is TRBV5-6 and J is TRBJ1-2; D call uncertain. There are 13 residues in the CDR3. In germline, CDR1 is SGHDT, CDR2 YYEEEE. Trimming left V 1 base short and J 8 bases short, with 12 bases between. The CDR3 bases are TGTGCCAGCAGCTTGTTTGAAAGTCGAGGCTACACCTTC. Translating gives CASSLFESRGYTF.

The chain combines TRBV16 with TRBJ2-5; 7 nucleotides agree with TRBD1. CDR3 length equals 18 residues. The V segment lost 0 bases and the J segment 4 bases; nucleotides outside the gene matches: 14. Germline-derived CDR1 and CDR2 are KGHSY and FQNENV. The CDR3 coding sequence is TGTGCCAGCAGCCAATCAAGAAGGGGGACAGAAAAATCAGAGACCCAGTACTTC. Amino acid sequence: CASSQSRRGTEKSETQYF.

The chain uses TRBV25-1 and TRBJ1-6; D is possibly TRBD1 (5 bases). The germline CDR1 and CDR2 sequences are MGHDK and SYGVNS. The CDR3 runs to 15 residues. The V and J ends lost 1 base and 14 bases respectively, with 18 bases between them. The CDR3 here is CASSELLVRRGALHF. As DNA, the CDR3 is TGTGCCAGCAGTGAATTGTTAGTCCGCCGGGGGGCCCTCCACTTT.

V is TRBV5-1 and J is TRBJ1-2, with unresolved D. V was cut by 1 base and J by 4 bases, with 14 bases left in between. The germline gives CDR1 SGHRS, CDR2 YFSETQ. The CDR3 is 15 amino acids. CDR3 sequence reads: CASSLTSNEGYGYTF. The CDR3 DNA follows: TGCGCCAGCAGCTTGACGTCCAATGAAGGCTATGGCTACACCTTC.

The chain has TRBV12-5 and TRBJ1-2; D is possibly TRBD1 (6 bases). Looked up from germline, CDR1 is LGHNT and CDR2 is FRNRAP. CDR3 length: 16 amino acids. Trimming cost V 7 bases and J 0 bases, with 18 bases left between them. The CDR3 loop reads CASARSVGAANYGYTF. For the CDR3, the DNA is TGTGCTAGTGCTCGATCCGTGGGGGCGGCTAACTATGGCTACACCTTC.

V and J are TRBV2 and TRBJ2-1, with 9 bases matching TRBD2. Trimming removed 6 bases from V and 5 bases from J; junction bases left unmatched: 2. Germline V lookup: CDR1 SNHLY, CDR2 FYNNEI. The CDR3 contains 13 residues. CDR3 residues: CASRLAGNNEQFF. The CDR3 region has the DNA TGTGCCAGCAGACTAGCGGGTAACAATGAGCAGTTCTTC.

This clone was recorded at least ten times. The same CDR3 can be traced to other DNA sequences in this sample. J is TRBJ1-3 and V is TRBV9; maybe TRBD1 (6 bases). Germline V CDR1 and CDR2: SGDLS, YYNGEE. The ends were cut back, 0 bases at V and 3 bases at J, with 10 bases in the middle. This CDR3 has 15 amino acids. As DNA, the CDR3 is TGTGCCAGCAGCGTAGGCAGGGGTAGTGGAAACACCATATATTTT. It encodes CASSVGRGSGNTIYF.

This clone was picked up a small number of times. The V call is TRBV11-3, the J call TRBJ1-2; maybe TRBD1 (6 bases). This CDR3 is 14 amino acids long. Trimming cost V 5 bases and J 0 bases, with 10 bases left between them. Germline lookup yields CDR1 SGHNT and CDR2 YENEEA. As DNA, the CDR3 is TGTGCCAGCAGCACCGGGGGCTCTAACTATGGCTACACCTTC. Translated, it gives CASSTGGSNYGYTF.

The V call is TRBV5-1, the J call TRBJ2-3; 9 positions agree with TRBD1. From germline, CDR1 is SGHRS and CDR2 YFSETQ. This CDR3 has 15 residues. Losses at the gene ends were 4 bases for V and 1 base for J; bases not matched to a gene: 4. This CDR3 reads CASSAGQGGTDTQYF. The CDR3 bases are TGCGCCAGCAGCGCGGGACAGGGAGGCACAGATACGCAGTATTTT.

This clone was counted only a few times. This likely comes from a read error, as the CDR3 has no conserved phenylalanine or tryptophan at its end. The limits of the CDR3 on the DNA are not certain, so only TCRdb's listed CDR3 is given. This chain connects TRBV6-5 to TRBJ2-7. The CDR3 is made up of 8 amino acids, end residues included. Per germline, CDR1 MNHEY and CDR2 SVGAGI. CDR3 sequence reads: CASSYGPT.

The chain joins TRBV7-3 to TRBJ2-6; 7 nucleotides agree with TRBD1. Germline trimming cut 4 bases from V and 0 bases from J; bases unmatched to any gene: 6. CDR3 length: 17 residues. The V gene's germline CDR1 is SGHTA and CDR2 FQGTGA. The CDR3 region is CASSSLGQFSGANVLTF. The CDR3 nucleotides read TGTGCCAGCAGCTCCTTGGGACAGTTCTCTGGGGCCAACGTCCTGACTTTC.

The chain recombines TRBV10-3 with TRBJ2-2, with 7 bases identical to TRBD1. CDR1 ENHRY and CDR2 SYGVKD come from the germline V gene. The trim removed 4 bases at V and 0 bases at J, leaving 5 bases unmatched. This CDR3 is built from 16 residues. The CDR3 loop is CAISGTGYANTGELFF. The CDR3 DNA reads TGTGCCATCAGTGGGACAGGATACGCGAACACCGGGGAGCTGTTTTTT.

This sequence joins TRBV19 and TRBJ2-7, with D possibly being TRBD2 (6 bases). CDR3 length equals 15 residues. In germline, CDR1 is LNHDA, CDR2 SQIVND (reference sequence). V was cut by 5 bases and J by 0 bases, with 14 bases left in between. CDR3 amino acids: CASSGSGEASYEQYF. Here the CDR3 DNA reads TGTGCCAGTAGTGGTAGCGGAGAGGCCTCCTACGAGCAGTACTTC.

This clone was observed once. V usage is TRBV29-1 and J usage is TRBJ2-1; D is undetermined. V was shortened by 7 bases and J by 1 base, with 11 bases between the two germline ends. The CDR3 contains 13 residues. Germline assignment: CDR1 SQVTM and CDR2 ANQGSEA. The CDR3 nucleotides are TGCAGCGAAACGGAGAGTTCCTACAATGAGCAGTTCTTC. Its translation is CSETESSYNEQFF.

The V gene is TRBV19, the J gene TRBJ1-1, with D uncertain. Deletions cut 7 bases from V and 1 base from J, with 10 bases between. Germline values: CDR1 LNHDA, CDR2 SQIVND (reference sequence). The CDR3 extends over 13 amino acids. CDR3 sequence: CASIGQKNTEAFF. As DNA, the CDR3 is TGTGCCAGTATAGGGCAGAAGAACACTGAAGCTTTCTTT.

The chain links TRBV5-1 to TRBJ2-5; D is unresolved. CDR3 size: 11 residues. The V gene lost 3 bases and the J gene lost 0 bases, with 0 bases spanning the gap. Germline lookup yields CDR1 SGHRS and CDR2 YFSETQ. CDR3 protein: CASSYQETQYF. CDR3 coding DNA: TGCGCCAGCAGCTACCAAGAGACCCAGTACTTC.

The chain's CDR3 is CAISGDRAGQSYEQYF. The CDR3 nucleotides are TGTGCCATCAGTGGGGACAGGGCAGGGCAGTCCTACGAGCAGTACTTC. V and J are TRBV10-3 and TRBJ2-7; 9 bases match TRBD1. CDR3 length equals 16 residues. The trim removed 4 bases at V and 1 base at J, leaving 8 bases unmatched. The germline gives CDR1 ENHRY, CDR2 SYGVKD.

This chain uses TRBV7-6 with TRBJ2-1; 11 positions match TRBD2. CDR1 is SGHVS, CDR2 FNYEAQ, per germline. This CDR3 has 15 residues. V was pared by 3 bases and J by 6 bases, with 4 bases of the junction left unmatched. The CDR3 is CASSFATSGSNEQFF. CDR3 DNA sequence: TGTGCCAGCAGCTTTGCTACTAGCGGGAGCAATGAGCAGTTCTTC.

V usage is TRBV7-2 and J usage is TRBJ2-1; D is uncertain. The germline gives CDR1 SGHTA, CDR2 FQGNSA. Trimming took off 3 bases at V and 8 bases at J, with 5 bases between the two ends. This CDR3 has 11 residues. CDR3 sequence reads: CASSFLYEQFF. CDR3 nucleotide sequence: TGTGCCAGCAGCTTCTTATATGAGCAGTTCTTC. The full variable domain, its missing parts supplied by reference TRBV7-2 and TRBJ2-1, is GAGVSQSPSNKVTEKGKDVELRCDPISGHTALYWYRQSLGQGLEFLIYFQGNSAPDKSGLPSDRFSAERTGGSVSTLTIQRTQQEDSAVYLCASSFLYEQFFGPGTRLTVL.

The chain carries TRBV23-1 and TRBJ1-1, with 7 bases matching TRBD1. TRBV23-1 qualifies as an ORF whose function is uncertain. The CDR3 is 13 amino acids. The V segment lost 6 bases and the J segment 2 bases; nucleotides outside the gene matches: 3. The CDR3 bases are TGCGCCAGCAGCAACAGGGGTAACACTGAAGCTTTCTTT. Translated, it gives CASSNRGNTEAFF.

The chain is built from TRBV19 and TRBJ1-1, with 11 bases matching TRBD1. Trimming removed 3 bases from V and 1 base from J; junction bases left unmatched: 1. This CDR3 is built from 15 residues. Germline V gene sequence: CDR1 LNHDA, CDR2 SQIVND (reference sequence). CDR3 in DNA: TGTGCCAGTAGTATGGGACAGGGGGGGAACACTGAAGCTTTCTTT. Residues: CASSMGQGGNTEAFF.

The genes are TRBV30 and TRBJ1-1; D possibly corresponds to TRBD1 (5 bases). CDR1 is GTSNPN and CDR2 is SVGIG in the germline V gene (reference sequence). The CDR3 has 13 amino acids. V lost 0 bases, J lost 7 bases, and 12 bases lay in between. This chain's CDR3 is CAWSVQVSYEAFF. In DNA form, the CDR3 reads TGTGCCTGGAGTGTACAGGTTTCTTATGAAGCTTTCTTT.

This chain connects TRBV6-1 to TRBJ2-7; tentative D call: TRBD1 (6 bases). V lost 0 bases, J lost 3 bases, and 9 bases lay in between. The germline gives CDR1 MNHNS, CDR2 SASEGT. The CDR3 has 14 amino acids. The CDR3: CASSEAGHGYEQYF. For the CDR3, the DNA is TGTGCCAGCAGTGAAGCGGGACACGGCTACGAGCAGTACTTC.